This T cell receptor (beta chain) was sequenced for a study of CD8 T cells in Susac syndrome. Trimming cost V 4 bases and J 0 bases; bases outside gene matches: 3. The CDR3 totals 15 residues. An amount of RNA that ranged from roughly 0.5 to 1 ug was reverse transcribed with random hexamers. Using its own MiXCR run on the immunoSEQ multiplex PCR reads, TCRdb lists one record per CDR3 protein. The sample includes tens of thousands of distinct CDR3 sequences, approximately 94% of them seen just once. Through negative isolation, CD4+ and CD8+ T cells were obtained, while TEMRA cells were enriched using FACS.

Material: CD8+ T cells from PBMCs. The receptor comes from a human donor in good health. The chain recombines TRBV12-3 or TRBV12-4 with TRBJ1-3, with 7 bases matching TRBD1. Here the CDR3 reads CASSSPGGSGNTIYF. The CDR3 DNA follows: TGTGCCAGCAGTTCACCAGGGGGCTCTGGAAACACCATATATTTT.